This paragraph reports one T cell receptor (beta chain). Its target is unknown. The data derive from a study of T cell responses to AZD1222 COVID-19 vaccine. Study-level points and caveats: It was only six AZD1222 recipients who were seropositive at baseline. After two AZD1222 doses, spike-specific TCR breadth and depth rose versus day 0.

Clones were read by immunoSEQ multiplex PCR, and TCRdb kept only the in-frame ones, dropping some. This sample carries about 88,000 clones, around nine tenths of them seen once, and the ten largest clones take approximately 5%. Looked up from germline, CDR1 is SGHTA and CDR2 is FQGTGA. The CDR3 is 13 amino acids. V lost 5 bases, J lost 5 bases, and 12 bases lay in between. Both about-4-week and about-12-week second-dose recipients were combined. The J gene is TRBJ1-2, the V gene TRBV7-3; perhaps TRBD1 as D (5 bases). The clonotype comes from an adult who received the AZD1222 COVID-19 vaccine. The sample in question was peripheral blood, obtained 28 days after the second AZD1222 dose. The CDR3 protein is CASSRGPSYGYTF. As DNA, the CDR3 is TGTGCCAGCAGCAGGGGCCCCTCATATGGCTACACCTTC.